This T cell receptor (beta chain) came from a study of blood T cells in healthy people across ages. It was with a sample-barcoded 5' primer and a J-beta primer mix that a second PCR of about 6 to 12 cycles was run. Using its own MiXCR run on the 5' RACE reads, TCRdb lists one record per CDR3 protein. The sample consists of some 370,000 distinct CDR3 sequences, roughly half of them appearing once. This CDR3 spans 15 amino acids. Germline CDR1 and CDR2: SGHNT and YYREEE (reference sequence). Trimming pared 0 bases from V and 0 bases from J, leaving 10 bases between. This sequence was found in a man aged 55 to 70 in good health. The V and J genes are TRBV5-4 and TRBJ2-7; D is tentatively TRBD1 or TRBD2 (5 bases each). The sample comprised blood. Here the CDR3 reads CASSLGGSVSYEQYF. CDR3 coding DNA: TGTGCCAGCAGCTTGGGGGGGTCCGTCTCCTACGAGCAGTACTTC.